This passage covers 31 T cell receptor beta chains from one sample sequenced in a study of chemoradiotherapy in HPV16-positive cancers. Only in-frame clones appear in the TCRdb table, and some are missing; sequencing was by immunoSEQ multiplex PCR. The sample records about 12,000 clones, around 90% being singletons. This sample was taken from a patient who underwent chemoradiotherapy. The source is a human donor with HPV-associated anogenital cancer.

The CDR3 is CASSSNPMNTEAFF. The DNA of the CDR3 is TGCGCCAGCAGCTCCAATCCTATGAACACTGAAGCTTTCTTT. This sequence joins TRBV5-1 and TRBJ1-1, with D unresolved. The CDR3 contains 14 residues. V lost 3 bases and J 0 bases, leaving 9 bases between the germline ends. The V gene's germline CDR1 is SGHRS and CDR2 YFSETQ.

V gene TRBV11-2 combines with J gene TRBJ2-7; TRBD1 might be the D (6 bases). Germline V lookup: CDR1 SGHAT, CDR2 FQNNGV. The CDR3 has 15 residues. V lost 2 bases, J lost 4 bases, and 15 bases lay in between. The CDR3 loop is CASSLRLGAQYEQYF. In DNA, the CDR3 is TGTGCCAGCAGCTTAAGGTTGGGGGCCCAATACGAGCAGTACTTC.

The V call is TRBV27, the J call TRBJ2-2; 13 positions match TRBD2. This CDR3 is built from 16 residues. V gave up 6 bases and J gave up 4 bases; unmatched junction bases: 5. Germline V gene data show CDR1 as MNHEY and CDR2 as SMNVEV (reference sequence). This chain's CDR3 is CASSSLAGGPTGELFF. Written as DNA, the CDR3 is TGTGCCAGCAGCTCACTAGCGGGGGGGCCCACCGGGGAGCTGTTTTTT.

The chain employs TRBV13 and TRBJ1-2; D may be TRBD1 (5 bases). The CDR3 length is 15 residues. V lost 4 bases to trimming and J lost 2 bases, with 14 bases between them. The germline gives CDR1 PRHDT, CDR2 FYEKMQ (reference sequence). CDR3 sequence: CASSSYRSSNYGYTF. The DNA of the CDR3 is TGTGCCAGCAGCTCCTACAGGTCCTCAAACTATGGCTACACCTTC.

This chain uses TRBV4-1 with TRBJ2-3, with no clear D. There are 13 residues in the CDR3. In germline, CDR1 is MGHRA, CDR2 YSYEKL. Trimming shortened V by 5 bases and J by 5 bases, and 11 bases separated the two germline ends. The CDR3 DNA reads as TGCGCCAGCAGCATAGGAGCTATAGATACGCAGTATTTT. It encodes CASSIGAIDTQYF.

The rearrangement joins TRBV10-1 to TRBJ1-6; perhaps TRBD1 as D (6 bases). V shed 6 bases and J shed 5 bases, with 11 bases lying between them. Germline CDR1 reads WNHNN; CDR2 reads SYGVQD (reference sequence). The CDR3 has 14 amino acids. DNA for the CDR3: TGCGCCAGCAGCCCGGGACAAAATAATTCACCCCTCCACTTT. It translates to CASSPGQNNSPLHF.

This chain uses TRBV5-4 with TRBJ2-5, with TRBD2 matching 14 bases. CDR3 size: 17 residues. Germline assignment: CDR1 SGHNT and CDR2 YYREEE (reference sequence). J was trimmed by 2 bases and V by 2 bases; bases with no gene match: 5. Here the CDR3 reads CASSLARLAGGQETQYF. The DNA for the CDR3 is TGTGCCAGCAGCTTAGCCAGACTAGCGGGAGGGCAAGAGACCCAGTACTTC.

This chain links TRBV11-3 with TRBJ2-3; D is ambiguous. CDR1 is SGHNT and CDR2 is YENEEA in the germline V gene. V was trimmed by 5 bases and J by 8 bases, leaving 26 bases between them. The CDR3 sequence is 17 residues long. CDR3 residues: CASSPWARHGSTGTQYF. The CDR3 DNA reads as TGTGCCAGCAGCCCCTGGGCTCGCCACGGGTCGACGGGTACGCAGTATTTT. The entire variable domain, with the rest obtained from reference TRBV11-3 and TRBJ2-3, is as follows: EAGVVQSPRYKIIEKKQPVAFWCNPISGHNTLYWYLQNLGQGPELLIRYENEEAVDDSQLPKDRFSAERLKGVDSTLKIQPAELGDSAVYLCASSPWARHGSTGTQYFGPGTRLTVL.

This clone came up once. This rearrangement joins TRBV6-5 to TRBJ2-3; D not resolved. Germline V lookup: CDR1 MNHEY, CDR2 SVGAGI. V was trimmed by 6 bases and J by 5 bases, leaving 9 bases between them. The CDR3 is 12 residues long. CDR3 protein: CASRAPRDTQYF. The CDR3 DNA is TGTGCCAGCAGGGCCCCGAGAGATACGCAGTATTTT.

V and J are TRBV20-1 and TRBJ2-7; the D is unclear. The length of the CDR3 is 11 residues. CDR1 is DFQATT and CDR2 is SNEGSKA in the germline V gene (reference sequence). The V and J ends lost 1 base and 5 bases respectively, with 6 bases between them. Written as DNA, the CDR3 is TGCAGTGCTAGAGCAGGAGACGAGCAGTACTTC. Protein: CSARAGDEQYF.

The chain uses TRBV12-5 and TRBJ2-1; TRBD1 agrees at 10 bases. From germline, CDR1 is LGHNT and CDR2 FRNRAP. CDR3 length: 12 amino acids. Trimming cost V 6 bases and J 10 bases; bases outside gene matches: 3. Here the CDR3 DNA reads TGTGCTAGTGGCCGGGGACAGGGGGAGCAGTTCTTC. Translated, it gives CASGRGQGEQFF.

The chain links TRBV30 to TRBJ1-1; D may be TRBD1 (6 bases). Germline V gene sequence: CDR1 GTSNPN, CDR2 SVGIG (reference sequence). This CDR3 region has 17 residues. Trimming took off 4 bases at V and 3 bases at J, with 24 bases between the two ends. CDR3 loop: CAWTEGHIVQTDTEAFF. The CDR3 DNA is TGTGCCTGGACCGAGGGACATATCGTACAAACGGACACTGAAGCTTTCTTT.

The sample holds a few counts of this clone. The chain has TRBV11-2 and TRBJ2-1; unclear D gene. CDR1 SGHAT and CDR2 FQNNGV come from the germline V gene. There are 12 residues in the CDR3. Trimming left V 1 base short and J 5 bases short, with 3 bases between. The CDR3 here is CASSLGDNEQFF. CDR3 bases: TGTGCCAGCAGCTTAGGAGACAATGAGCAGTTCTTC.

The rearrangement joins TRBV5-1 to TRBJ1-1, with D maybe TRBD1 (6 bases). The CDR3 runs 19 residues. Trimming cost V 0 bases and J 8 bases, with 29 bases left between them. Per the germline V gene, CDR1 is SGHRS and CDR2 is YFSETQ. The CDR3 DNA reads as TGCGCCAGCAGCTTGGTTTTTTTTGGACAGACCCTGCTGGGAGGGGAAGCTTTCTTT. Protein sequence: CASSLVFFGQTLLGGEAFF.

The chain carries TRBV30 and TRBJ1-2; TRBD1 matches 10 bases. CDR1 and CDR2 (germline): GTSNPN, SVGIG (reference sequence). The CDR3 runs 16 residues. With 1 base clipped from V and 2 bases from J, the junction kept 7 bases outside the gene matches. The CDR3 nucleotides read TGTGCCTGGAGTGGAACCCGGGACAGGGGAAACTATGGCTACACCTTC. Amino acid sequence: CAWSGTRDRGNYGYTF.

The rearrangement links TRBV25-1 to TRBJ2-1; no definite D call. CDR3 length: 14 residues. Trimming shortened V by 2 bases and J by 8 bases, and 13 bases separated the two germline ends. CDR1 MGHDK and CDR2 SYGVNS come from the germline V gene. CDR3 sequence (DNA): TGTGCCAGCAGTGAACCCGACTGGGCACATGAGCAGTTCTTC. Its translation: CASSEPDWAHEQFF.

The chain employs TRBV10-3 and TRBJ2-1; tentative D call: TRBD2 (5 bases). The CDR3 is made up of 13 amino acids. Germline CDR1 reads ENHRY; CDR2 reads SYGVKD. Trimming removed 6 bases at V and 5 bases at J, with 11 bases between. In DNA form, the CDR3 reads TGTGCCATCAGCACTAGGTTAGACAATGAGCAGTTCTTC. It translates to CAISTRLDNEQFF.

The V call is TRBV27, the J call TRBJ2-3, with TRBD2 matching over 12 bases. Germline V gene data show CDR1 as MNHEY and CDR2 as SMNVEV (reference sequence). V trimming: 5 bases; J trimming: 3 bases; junction bases outside the gene matches: 12. The CDR3 is made up of 18 amino acids. CDR3 residues: CASSPGTSGFSPTDTQYF. The CDR3 nucleotides read TGTGCCAGCAGTCCCGGGACTAGCGGGTTCTCACCGACAGATACGCAGTATTTT.

The chain carries TRBV7-5 and TRBJ2-1. TRBV7-5 is noted as a pseudogene. The length of the CDR3 is 10 residues. In nucleotides, the CDR3 is TGTGTCAGAAGCCTGCCTGGATCGTTCTTC. It specifies CVRSLPGSFF.

This clone was detected only once. This sequence joins TRBV11-2 and TRBJ1-6, with 10 bases matching TRBD1. The germline V gene encodes CDR1 SGHAT and CDR2 FQNNGV. Trimming at V came to 5 bases and at J to 9 bases, leaving 10 bases not matched to a gene. This CDR3 spans 16 amino acids. CDR3 in amino acids: CASSPLVGTGVSPLHF. CDR3 in DNA: TGTGCCAGCAGCCCCCTGGTCGGGACAGGGGTTTCACCCCTCCACTTT.

The rearrangement joins TRBV7-9 to TRBJ1-5; D possibly corresponds to TRBD1 (6 bases). Germline assignment: CDR1 SEHNR and CDR2 FQNEAQ (reference sequence). This CDR3 is built from 18 residues. V dropped 2 bases and J dropped 0 bases, with 17 bases sitting between them. CDR3 residues: CASSLRKGVVYSNQPQHF. In DNA form, the CDR3 reads TGTGCCAGCAGCTTAAGGAAGGGGGTGGTCTATAGCAATCAGCCCCAGCATTTT.

The V call is TRBV9, the J call TRBJ2-2; the D is unclear. Trimming removed 0 bases from V and 8 bases from J, with 2 bases in between. CDR3 length: 11 amino acids. The V gene's germline CDR1 is SGDLS and CDR2 YYNGEE. The CDR3 protein is CASSVAGELFF. In DNA form, the CDR3 reads TGTGCCAGCAGCGTAGCTGGGGAGCTGTTTTTT.

This chain joins TRBV6-5 and TRBJ2-1; TRBD2 might be the D (7 bases). Germline V gene data show CDR1 as MNHEY and CDR2 as SVGAGI. The CDR3 runs 16 residues. V gave up 2 bases and J gave up 1 base, with 12 bases separating them. This chain's CDR3 is CASSYEGGGSYNEQFF. CDR3 nucleotide sequence: TGTGCCAGCAGTTACGAGGGGGGGGGTTCCTACAATGAGCAGTTCTTC.

The V call is TRBV6-6, the J call TRBJ2-7, with D maybe TRBD2 (6 bases). Germline V lookup: CDR1 MNHNY, CDR2 SVGAGI (reference sequence). The V gene lost 6 bases and the J gene lost 6 bases, with 12 bases spanning the gap. The CDR3 is made up of 12 amino acids. The CDR3 DNA reads TGTGCCAGCAGCGGCACTAGCTCCGAGCAGTACTTC. Translation: CASSGTSSEQYF.

The V gene is TRBV29-1, the J gene TRBJ2-5, with 8 bases fitting TRBD2. After removal of 8 bases from V and 2 bases from J, the junction contained 4 bases not matched to a gene. The CDR3 consists of 12 residues. Germline V gene sequence: CDR1 SQVTM, CDR2 ANQGSEA. The CDR3 protein is CSFSGEQETQYF. CDR3 nucleotide sequence: TGCAGCTTTAGCGGGGAACAAGAGACCCAGTACTTC.

The V and J genes are TRBV10-3 and TRBJ2-1; 11 bases are a match to TRBD2. Trimming at V came to 6 bases and at J to 7 bases, leaving 14 bases not matched to a gene. Looked up from germline, CDR1 is ENHRY and CDR2 is SYGVKD. This CDR3 spans 17 amino acids. CDR3 nucleotide sequence: TGTGCCATCAGACCGGGCGCTAGCGGGAGGCCCGGGAATGAGCAGTTCTTC. Protein sequence: CAIRPGASGRPGNEQFF.

V and J are TRBV6-4 and TRBJ2-7; 8 bases are a match to TRBD1. With V trimmed by 4 bases and J by 6 bases, 5 bases remained unmatched. In germline, CDR1 is MRHNA, CDR2 SNTAGT. CDR3 length equals 13 residues. The CDR3 nucleotides read TGTGCCAGCAGTGCTACAGACAGGGGCGAGCAGTACTTC. It encodes CASSATDRGEQYF.

The CDR3 loop is CASSFSHNYGYTF. In nucleotides, the CDR3 is TGTGCCAGCAGTTTTTCCCATAACTATGGCTACACCTTC. The rearrangement joins TRBV27 to TRBJ1-2; D is unclear. This CDR3 comprises 13 residues. The germline V and J ends were trimmed by 3 bases and 1 base, with 6 bases remaining between them. Germline loops: CDR1 MNHEY, CDR2 SMNVEV (reference sequence).

The J gene is TRBJ2-2, the V gene TRBV27, with 14 bases fitting TRBD2. The V segment lost 5 bases and the J segment 0 bases; nucleotides outside the gene matches: 8. Germline V CDR1 and CDR2: MNHEY, SMNVEV (reference sequence). The CDR3 length is 19 residues. In DNA, the CDR3 is TGTGCCAGCAGTGATGGACTAGCGGGGGGATGGACGAACACCGGGGAGCTGTTTTTT. Its translation is CASSDGLAGGWTNTGELFF.

This chain uses TRBV4-2 with TRBJ2-3, with 11 bases matching TRBD2. This CDR3 contains 18 residues. CDR1 and CDR2 from the germline V gene are LGHNA and YNFKEQ. Losses at the gene ends were 0 bases for V and 5 bases for J; bases not matched to a gene: 10. The CDR3 reads CASSQDLMIAGGKDTQYF. DNA of the CDR3: TGTGCCAGCAGCCAAGATCTAATGATAGCGGGAGGGAAAGATACGCAGTATTTT.

The chain is built from TRBV9 and TRBJ1-2; D is possibly TRBD1 (5 bases). The V end was cut by 2 bases, the J end by 6 bases, with 11 bases between. The CDR3 consists of 13 residues. CDR1 and CDR2 from the germline V gene are SGDLS and YYNGEE. CDR3 region: CASSVGGANGYTF. The CDR3, as DNA: TGTGCCAGCAGCGTTGGTGGGGCTAATGGCTACACCTTC.